A selection of T cell receptor beta chains follows, all from one sample in a study of PD-1 blockade in classical Hodgkin lymphoma. TCRdb's table, derived via immunoSEQ multiplex PCR, lists solely in-frame clones and lacks some. The sample records approximately 14,000 clones, around nine tenths being singletons. Sequences were derived from CD8+ T cells from blood, sampled before the fourth cycle of nivolumab. Receptors originate from a human donor with classical Hodgkin lymphoma. Both conserved end residues are part of each CDR3. Each record gives: clone size, J gene, V gene, D gene, CDR3 DNA, CDR3 protein. The D gene is left open where the match is weak. Clone size is not always given. Where it is, it says once, few, many or a class for expanded clones.

- TRBJ2-2 TRBV6-5 - TGTGCCAGCAGTCCGGGGAACACCGGGGAGCTGTTTTTT CASSPGNTGELFF
- TRBJ2-1 TRBV30 TRBD2 TGTGCCTGGAGATCCGGGACTAGTTTTTACAATGAGCAGTTCTTC CAWRSGTSFYNEQFF
once TRBJ1-5 TRBV19 - TGTGCCAGTAGTCCCAATGGGAATCAGCCCCAGCATTTT CASSPNGNQPQHF
- TRBJ1-5 TRBV28 - TGTGCCAGCAGTTGGGCTTATAGCAATCAGCCCCAGCATTTT CASSWAYSNQPQHF
- TRBJ2-1 TRBV5-4 - TGTGCCAGCAGCTTGGGGGGGAGCTCCTACAATGAGCAGTTCTTC CASSLGGSSYNEQFF
- TRBJ2-2 TRBV6-1 - TGTGCCAGCAGTGAGGCCAGTTCGGTACCCGGGGAGCTGTTTTTT CASSEASSVPGELFF
- TRBJ2-2 TRBV7-9 - TGTGCCAGCAGCTTAGGGCCCACAGGGGAGCTGTTTTTT CASSLGPTGELFF
- TRBJ2-7 TRBV7-9 TRBD1 TGTGCCAGCAGCTCAGGGGGAAAAGGATACGAGCAGTACTTC CASSSGGKGYEQYF
- TRBJ2-3 TRBV9 - TGTGCCAGCAGCGTAGGACGGCAACTCACAGATACGCAGTATTTT CASSVGRQLTDTQYF
- TRBJ2-3 TRBV6-5 TRBD2 TGTGCCAGCAGTTACTCGAGCGGGGGGACCGATACGCAGTATTTT CASSYSSGGTDTQYF
- TRBJ2-5 TRBV2 TRBD2 TGTGCCAGCAGTGCCTCGGCTAGCGGGAGGCTTCAAGAGACCCAGTACTTC CASSASASGRLQETQYF
once TRBJ1-2 TRBV2 TRBD1 TGTGCCAGCAGGGGGACAGGGTATAACTATGGCTACACCTTC CASRGTGYNYGYTF
- TRBJ1-2 TRBV28 - TGTGGTGCGGGCCTCTATGGCTACACCTTC CGAGLYGYTF
- TRBJ1-6 TRBV6-6 - TGTGCCAGCAGTATGACCTCGACAGGACCCAATTCACCCCTCCACTTT CASSMTSTGPNSPLHF
- TRBJ2-7 TRBV11-2 - TGTGCCAGCAGCTTATCTGGGCCGGGCAACGAGCAGTACTTC CASSLSGPGNEQYF
- TRBJ2-2 TRBV11-2 - TGTGCCAGCAGCTTAGATCGTCAGTACACCGGGGAGCTGTTTTTT CASSLDRQYTGELFF
- TRBJ2-5 TRBV9 - TGTGCCAGCAGCGTAGCTATTGGGCGGGGAGAGACCCAGTACTTC CASSVAIGRGETQYF
- TRBJ2-5 TRBV6-5 TRBD2 TGTGCCAGCAGTTCCCTATCTGGCGGGGGACGGGAGACCCAGTACTTC CASSSLSGGGRETQYF
- TRBJ2-1 TRBV28 - TGTGCCAGCAGCAAAGACAGAGACAATGAGCAGTTCTTC CASSKDRDNEQFF
- TRBJ2-1 TRBV5-4 - TGTGCCAGCAGCTTGTGGGCGGACTCTAACAATGAGCAGTTCTTC CASSLWADSNNEQFF
- TRBJ2-7 TRBV27 - TGTGCCAGCAGTTTATTGCCCGGGCAGGGCCTCTCCTACGAGCAGTACTTC CASSLLPGQGLSYEQYF
- TRBJ2-5 TRBV7-9 - TGTGCCAGCAGCCCGATCTGGGCAACACAAGAGACCCAGTACTTC CASSPIWATQETQYF
- TRBJ2-1 TRBV27 TRBD2 TGTGCCAGCAGTGGGGGGGGAGGGGCAACATACAATGAGCAGTTCTTC CASSGGGGATYNEQFF
few TRBJ1-6 TRBV14 - TGTGCCAGCAGCCAAGATAGGGGAGAAGTCTTTAATTCACCCCTCCACTTT CASSQDRGEVFNSPLHF
- TRBJ2-1 TRBV19 - TGTGCCACCACTACAGGGTTCGGCAATGAGCAGTTCTTC CATTTGFGNEQFF
few TRBJ2-7 TRBV4-2 - TGTGCCAGCAGCCAAGGACTAGAGTCCGAGCAGTACTTC CASSQGLESEQYF
- TRBJ1-1 TRBV7-6 - TGTGCCAGCAGCTTAGCGCTAGGGGCCGAAGCTTTCTTT CASSLALGAEAFF
- TRBJ2-1 TRBV2 - TGTGCCAGCAGTGAGCCGACAGGGAGGGACAATGAGCAGTTCTTC CASSEPTGRDNEQFF
once TRBJ2-7 TRBV4-1 TRBD1 TGCGCCAGCAGCCAAGGGACAGGGAACTACGAGCAGTACTTC CASSQGTGNYEQYF
- TRBJ2-7 TRBV4-1 - TGCGCCAGCAGCCACCCCGGGACCGGGGGCCACGAGCAGTACTTC CASSHPGTGGHEQYF
- TRBJ1-1 TRBV9 - TGTGCCAGCAGCGCAGGGGTTAGCACTGAAGCTTTCTTT CASSAGVSTEAFF
- TRBJ1-4 TRBV11-2 TRBD1 TGTGCCAGCAGCTTGGAGGGGGCAGGCGAAAAACTGTTTTTT CASSLEGAGEKLFF
- TRBJ1-1 TRBV2 TRBD1 TGTGCCAGCAGCTCCCCGGGACAGATGAACACTGAAGCTTTCTTT CASSSPGQMNTEAFF
- TRBJ2-7 TRBV2 - TGTGCCAGCAGTGAATGGCAGACCAGCTACGAGCAGTACTTC CASSEWQTSYEQYF
- TRBJ2-7 TRBV27 - TGTGCCAGCAGTATAGGAACTCCCGACTACTACGAGCAGTACTTC CASSIGTPDYYEQYF
- TRBJ1-1 TRBV7-9 - TGTGCCAGCAGCTTAGGTGTCGGAAAGAACACTGAAGCTTTCTTT CASSLGVGKNTEAFF
once TRBJ2-7 TRBV29-1 - TGCAGCGTTGTAGGGGACGAGCAGTACTTC CSVVGDEQYF
- TRBJ2-5 TRBV28 TRBD2 TGTGCCAGCAGTTGGGCCTGGCGGGAGGTTGAAGAGACCCAGTACTTC CASSWAWREVEETQYF
- TRBJ1-5 TRBV30 - TGTGCCTGGAGTGTATCGTGGGGGAATCAGCCCCAGCATTTT CAWSVSWGNQPQHF
- TRBJ2-5 TRBV29-1 TRBD2 TGCAGCGTTGAGGCGGGAGGTTCGTCAGAGACCCAGTACTTC CSVEAGGSSETQYF
- TRBJ2-3 TRBV2 TRBD1 TGTGCCAGCAGGGAGGAGACAGGGCCAGATACGCAGTATTTT CASREETGPDTQYF
- TRBJ2-5 TRBV7-9 TRBD1 TGTGCCAGCAGCCACCCAGGGGGCCTTAGGGAGACCCAGTACTTC CASSHPGGLRETQYF
- TRBJ2-1 TRBV6-1 - TGTGCCAGCGATTTGGCAGGGTACCATGAGCAGTTCTTC CASDLAGYHEQFF
- TRBJ2-7 TRBV10-3 - TGTGCCATCAGGGAGGACGACGCCTACGAGCAGTACTTC CAIREDDAYEQYF
- TRBJ2-1 TRBV7-3 TRBD2 TGTGCCAGCAGCCGAAGCGGGAGGGCCCGCGATGAGCAGTTCTTC CASSRSGRARDEQFF
- TRBJ2-7 TRBV6-1 - TGTGCCAGTCGCCAAGACAGCTACGAGCAGTACTTC CASRQDSYEQYF
once TRBJ2-7 TRBV4-1 TRBD1 TGCGCCAGCAGCCAAGCCACAGGGGTGTACGAGCAGTACTTC CASSQATGVYEQYF
- TRBJ2-7 TRBV11-1 TRBD1 TGTGCCAGCAGCCCTAGGACAGGCCCTCCCGAGCAGTACTTC CASSPRTGPPEQYF